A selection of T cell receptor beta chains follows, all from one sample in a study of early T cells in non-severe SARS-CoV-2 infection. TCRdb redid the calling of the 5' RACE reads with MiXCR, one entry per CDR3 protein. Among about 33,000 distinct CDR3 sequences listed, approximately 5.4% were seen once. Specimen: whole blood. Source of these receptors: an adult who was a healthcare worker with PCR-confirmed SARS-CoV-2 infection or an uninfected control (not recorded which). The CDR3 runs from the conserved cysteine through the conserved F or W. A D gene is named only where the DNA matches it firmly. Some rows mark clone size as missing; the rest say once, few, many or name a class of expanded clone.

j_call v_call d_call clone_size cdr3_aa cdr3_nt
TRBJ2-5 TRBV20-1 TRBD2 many CSAPVSAGGPQTQYF TGCAGTGCCCCAGTGTCAGCGGGGGGGCCCCAGACCCAGTACTTC
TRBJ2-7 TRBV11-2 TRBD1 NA CASSLERDRAYEQYF TGTGCCAGCAGCTTAGAACGGGACAGGGCCTACGAGCAGTACTTC
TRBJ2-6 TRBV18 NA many CASSPMGLSSGANVLTF TGTGCCAGCTCACCCATGGGACTGAGCTCTGGGGCCAACGTCCTGACTTTC
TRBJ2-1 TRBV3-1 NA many CASSQSEGVEQFF TGTGCCAGCAGCCAATCAGAAGGAGTTGAGCAGTTCTTC
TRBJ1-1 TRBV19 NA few CASRITGNTEAFF TGTGCCAGTAGGATAACTGGGAACACTGAAGCTTTCTTT
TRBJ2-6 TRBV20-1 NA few CSANPTKSGGANVLTF TGCAGTGCTAACCCGACAAAGTCAGGAGGGGCCAACGTCCTGACTTTC
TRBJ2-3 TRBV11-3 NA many CASSLAGMGDTQYF TGTGCCAGCAGCTTAGCGGGGATGGGAGATACGCAGTATTTT
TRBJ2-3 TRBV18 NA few CASSPPQGIPDTQYF TGTGCCAGCTCACCCCCGCAGGGGATCCCAGATACGCAGTATTTT
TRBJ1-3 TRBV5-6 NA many CASSGFKGNENTIYF TGTGCCAGCAGCGGATTTAAGGGGAACGAAAACACCATATATTTT
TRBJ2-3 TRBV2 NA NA CASNEASTDTQYF TGTGCCAGCAACGAGGCTAGCACAGATACGCAGTATTTT
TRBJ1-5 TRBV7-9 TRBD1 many CASRTGDRGPSQPQHF TGTGCCAGCAGGACCGGAGACAGGGGTCCTAGTCAGCCCCAGCATTTT
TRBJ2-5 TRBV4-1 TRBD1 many CASSHAAGTAKSYQETQYF TGCGCCAGCAGCCATGCAGCCGGGACAGCCAAATCGTACCAAGAGACCCAGTACTTC
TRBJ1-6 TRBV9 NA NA CASSVEGRGEGSPLHF TGTGCCAGCAGCGTAGAAGGTCGGGGCGAAGGTTCACCCCTCCACTTT
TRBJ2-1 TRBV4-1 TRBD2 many CASSQDWGLAANEQFF TGCGCCAGCAGCCAAGATTGGGGACTAGCGGCCAATGAGCAGTTCTTC
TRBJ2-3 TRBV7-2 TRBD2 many CASSSGLAGMADTQYF TGTGCCAGCAGCTCAGGACTAGCGGGGATGGCAGATACGCAGTATTTT
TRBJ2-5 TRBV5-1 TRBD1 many CASSLQGAQETQYF TGCGCCAGCAGCCTACAGGGGGCACAAGAGACCCAGTACTTC
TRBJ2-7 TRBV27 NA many CASSLMDSTNYEQYF TGTGCCAGCAGTTTGATGGACAGCACAAACTACGAGCAGTACTTC
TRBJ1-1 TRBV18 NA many CASSYRANTEAFF TGTGCCAGCTCATACAGGGCTAACACTGAAGCTTTCTTT
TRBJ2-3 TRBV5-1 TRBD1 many CASRTPGTGTDTQYF TGCGCCAGCCGCACCCCCGGGACAGGAACAGATACGCAGTATTTT
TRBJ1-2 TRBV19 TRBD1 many CASSTGTGRENGYTF TGTGCCAGTAGTACCGGGACAGGTAGAGAAAATGGCTACACCTTC
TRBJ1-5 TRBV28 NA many CASSNKGTQHF TGTGCCAGCAGTAACAAAGGGACCCAGCATTTT
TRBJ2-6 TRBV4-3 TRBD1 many CASSQEGQGGANVLTF TGCGCCAGCAGCCAAGAGGGACAGGGTGGGGCCAACGTCCTGACTTTC
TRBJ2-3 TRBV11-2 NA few CASSASGRSDLGQQYF TGTGCCAGCAGCGCCAGTGGGAGGTCCGACTTGGGTCAACAGTATTTT
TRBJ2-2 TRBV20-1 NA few CSARDFATASTGELFF TGCAGTGCTAGAGATTTTGCGACAGCCTCAACCGGGGAGCTGTTTTTT
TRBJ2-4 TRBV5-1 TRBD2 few CASSPQGSGGQNNIQYF TGCGCCAGCAGCCCCCAGGGGAGCGGGGGGCAAAACAACATTCAGTACTTC
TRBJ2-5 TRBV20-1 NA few CSASVAEETQYF TGCAGTGCTAGCGTGGCCGAAGAGACCCAGTACTTC
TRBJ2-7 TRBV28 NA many CASSPPGQTSYEQYF TGTGCCAGCAGCCCCCCGGGACAAACTTCCTACGAGCAGTACTTC
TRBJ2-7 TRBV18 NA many CASSPGGASSYEQYF TGTGCCAGCTCACCAGGGGGGGCGAGCTCCTACGAGCAGTACTTC
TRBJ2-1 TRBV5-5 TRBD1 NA CASSPTSGTGGINEQFF TGTGCCAGCAGCCCCACCTCCGGGACAGGGGGGATCAATGAGCAGTTCTTC
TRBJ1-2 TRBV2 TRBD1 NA CASSNRDSNYGYTF TGTGCCAGCAGTAACCGGGACAGCAACTATGGCTACACCTTC
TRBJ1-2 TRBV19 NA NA CASSAPGAGYGYTF TGTGCCAGTAGTGCCCCGGGTGCGGGCTATGGCTACACCTTC